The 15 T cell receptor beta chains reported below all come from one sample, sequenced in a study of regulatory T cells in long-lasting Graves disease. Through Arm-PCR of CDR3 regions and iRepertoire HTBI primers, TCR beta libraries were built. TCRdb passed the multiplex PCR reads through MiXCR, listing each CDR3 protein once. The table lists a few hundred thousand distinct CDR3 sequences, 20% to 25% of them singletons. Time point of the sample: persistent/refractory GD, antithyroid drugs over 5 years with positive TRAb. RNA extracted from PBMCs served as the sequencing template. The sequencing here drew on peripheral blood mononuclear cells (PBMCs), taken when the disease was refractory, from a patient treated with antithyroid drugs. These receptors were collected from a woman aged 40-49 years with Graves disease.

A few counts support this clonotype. Here the CDR3 DNA reads TGTGCCAGCAGTTTAGGGACTAGCGGGAGAGCTGAGCAGTTCTTC. It is translated as CASSLGTSGRAEQFF. The chain uses TRBV27 and TRBJ2-1, with 14 bases that match TRBD2. In germline, CDR1 is MNHEY, CDR2 SMNVEV (reference sequence). This CDR3 is 15 amino acids long. J lost 9 bases, V lost 2 bases, and 3 bases had no gene match.

The CDR3 sequence is CAWSEGYGDGDTQYF. CDR3 bases: TGTGCCTGGAGTGAGGGATACGGGGATGGGGATACGCAGTATTTT. The chain uses TRBV30 and TRBJ2-3; perhaps TRBD2 as D (5 bases). Trimming took off 1 base at V and 6 bases at J, with 17 bases between the two ends. Germline lookup yields CDR1 GTSNPN and CDR2 SVGIG (reference sequence). The CDR3 runs 15 residues.

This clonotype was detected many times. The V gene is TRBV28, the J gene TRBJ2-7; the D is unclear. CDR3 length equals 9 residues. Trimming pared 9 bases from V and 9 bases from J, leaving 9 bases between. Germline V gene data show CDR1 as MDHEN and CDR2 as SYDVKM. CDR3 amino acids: CARAKGQYF. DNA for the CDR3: TGTGCCAGGGCAAAGGGGCAGTACTTC.

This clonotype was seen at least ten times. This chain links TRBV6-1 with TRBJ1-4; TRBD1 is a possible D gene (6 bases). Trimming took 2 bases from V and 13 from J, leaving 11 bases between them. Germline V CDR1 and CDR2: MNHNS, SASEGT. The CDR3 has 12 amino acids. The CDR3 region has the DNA TGTGCCAGCAGTGAAATCCGGACAGCACTGTTTTTT. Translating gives CASSEIRTALFF.

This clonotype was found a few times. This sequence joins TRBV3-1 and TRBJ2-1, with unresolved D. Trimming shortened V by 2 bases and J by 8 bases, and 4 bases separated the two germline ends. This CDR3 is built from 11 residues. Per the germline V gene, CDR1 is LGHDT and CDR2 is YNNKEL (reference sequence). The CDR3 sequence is CASSQFYEQFF. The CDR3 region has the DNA TGTGCCAGCAGCCAATTCTATGAGCAGTTCTTC.

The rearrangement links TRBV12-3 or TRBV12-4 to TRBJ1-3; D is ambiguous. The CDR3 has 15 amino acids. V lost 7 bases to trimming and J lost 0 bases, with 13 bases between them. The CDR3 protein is CASTLRRVSGNTIYF. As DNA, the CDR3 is TGTGCCAGCACCCTAAGGAGGGTCTCTGGAAACACCATATATTTT.

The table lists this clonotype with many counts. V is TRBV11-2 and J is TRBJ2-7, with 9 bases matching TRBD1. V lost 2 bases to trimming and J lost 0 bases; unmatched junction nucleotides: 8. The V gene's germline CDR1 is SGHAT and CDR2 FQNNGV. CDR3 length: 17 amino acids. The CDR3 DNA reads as TGTGCCAGCAGCTTAATTGGGGGACAGGGAACCTCCTACGAGCAGTACTTC. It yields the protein CASSLIGGQGTSYEQYF.

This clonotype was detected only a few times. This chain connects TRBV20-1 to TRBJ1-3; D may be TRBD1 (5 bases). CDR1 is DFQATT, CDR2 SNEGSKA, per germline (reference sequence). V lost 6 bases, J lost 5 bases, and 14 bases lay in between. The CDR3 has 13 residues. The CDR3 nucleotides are TGCAGTGCAAGACCGGGACGAAGAAACACCATATATTTT. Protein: CSARPGRRNTIYF.

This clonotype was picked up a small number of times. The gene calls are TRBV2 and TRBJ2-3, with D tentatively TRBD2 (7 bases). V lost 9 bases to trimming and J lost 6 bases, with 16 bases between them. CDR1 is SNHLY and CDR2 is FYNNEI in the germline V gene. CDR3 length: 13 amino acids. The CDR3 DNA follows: TGTGCCAGAGAAGCGGGACAAGGGGATACGCAGTATTTT. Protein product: CAREAGQGDTQYF. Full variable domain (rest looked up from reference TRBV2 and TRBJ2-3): EPEVTQTPSHQVTQMGQEVILRCVPISNHLYFYWYRQILGQKVEFLVSFYNNEISEKSEIFDDQFSVERPDGSNFTLKIRSTKLEDSAMYFCAREAGQGDTQYFGPGTRLTVL.

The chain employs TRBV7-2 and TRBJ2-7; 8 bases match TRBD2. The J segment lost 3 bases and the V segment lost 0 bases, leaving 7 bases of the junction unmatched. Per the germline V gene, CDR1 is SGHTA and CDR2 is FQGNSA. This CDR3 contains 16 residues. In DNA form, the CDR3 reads TGTGCCAGCAGCTTAGCGTCTAGCGGGTCTGACTACGAGCAGTACTTC. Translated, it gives CASSLASSGSDYEQYF.

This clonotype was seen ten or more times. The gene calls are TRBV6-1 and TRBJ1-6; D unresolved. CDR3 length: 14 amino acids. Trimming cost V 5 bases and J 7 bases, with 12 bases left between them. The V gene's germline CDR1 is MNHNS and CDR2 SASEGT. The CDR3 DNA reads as TGTGCCAGCAGTCAACAGCTGGCCAATTCACCCCTCCACTTT. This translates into CASSQQLANSPLHF.

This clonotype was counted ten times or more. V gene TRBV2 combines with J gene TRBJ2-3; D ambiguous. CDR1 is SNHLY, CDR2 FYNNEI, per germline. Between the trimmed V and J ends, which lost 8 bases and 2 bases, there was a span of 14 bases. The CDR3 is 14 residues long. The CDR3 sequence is CASSVAQVTDTQYF. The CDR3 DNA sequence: TGTGCCAGCTCGGTAGCCCAGGTCACAGATACGCAGTATTTT.

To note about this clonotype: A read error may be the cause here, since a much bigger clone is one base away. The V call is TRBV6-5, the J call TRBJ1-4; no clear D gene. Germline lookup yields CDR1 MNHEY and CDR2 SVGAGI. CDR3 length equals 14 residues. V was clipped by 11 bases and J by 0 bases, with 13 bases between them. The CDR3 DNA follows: TGTGCCGGCACCGAGACGGCAACTAATGAAAAACTGTTTTTT. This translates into CAGTETATNEKLFF.

The CDR3: CASSLAPGGNTGELFF. DNA for the CDR3: TGCGCCAGCAGCTTGGCACCGGGAGGGAACACCGGGGAGCTGTTTTTT. The V call is TRBV5-1, the J call TRBJ2-2; 7 bases map to TRBD2. Per germline, CDR1 SGHRS and CDR2 YFSETQ. The CDR3 is made up of 16 amino acids. Trimming cost V 0 bases and J 1 base; bases outside gene matches: 3.

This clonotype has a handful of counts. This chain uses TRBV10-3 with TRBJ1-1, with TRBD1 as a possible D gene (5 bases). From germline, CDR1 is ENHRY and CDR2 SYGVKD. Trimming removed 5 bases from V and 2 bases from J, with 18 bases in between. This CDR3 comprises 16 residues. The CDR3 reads CAISPSQGAINTEAFF. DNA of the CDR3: TGTGCCATCAGTCCGTCACAAGGGGCAATCAACACTGAAGCTTTCTTT.